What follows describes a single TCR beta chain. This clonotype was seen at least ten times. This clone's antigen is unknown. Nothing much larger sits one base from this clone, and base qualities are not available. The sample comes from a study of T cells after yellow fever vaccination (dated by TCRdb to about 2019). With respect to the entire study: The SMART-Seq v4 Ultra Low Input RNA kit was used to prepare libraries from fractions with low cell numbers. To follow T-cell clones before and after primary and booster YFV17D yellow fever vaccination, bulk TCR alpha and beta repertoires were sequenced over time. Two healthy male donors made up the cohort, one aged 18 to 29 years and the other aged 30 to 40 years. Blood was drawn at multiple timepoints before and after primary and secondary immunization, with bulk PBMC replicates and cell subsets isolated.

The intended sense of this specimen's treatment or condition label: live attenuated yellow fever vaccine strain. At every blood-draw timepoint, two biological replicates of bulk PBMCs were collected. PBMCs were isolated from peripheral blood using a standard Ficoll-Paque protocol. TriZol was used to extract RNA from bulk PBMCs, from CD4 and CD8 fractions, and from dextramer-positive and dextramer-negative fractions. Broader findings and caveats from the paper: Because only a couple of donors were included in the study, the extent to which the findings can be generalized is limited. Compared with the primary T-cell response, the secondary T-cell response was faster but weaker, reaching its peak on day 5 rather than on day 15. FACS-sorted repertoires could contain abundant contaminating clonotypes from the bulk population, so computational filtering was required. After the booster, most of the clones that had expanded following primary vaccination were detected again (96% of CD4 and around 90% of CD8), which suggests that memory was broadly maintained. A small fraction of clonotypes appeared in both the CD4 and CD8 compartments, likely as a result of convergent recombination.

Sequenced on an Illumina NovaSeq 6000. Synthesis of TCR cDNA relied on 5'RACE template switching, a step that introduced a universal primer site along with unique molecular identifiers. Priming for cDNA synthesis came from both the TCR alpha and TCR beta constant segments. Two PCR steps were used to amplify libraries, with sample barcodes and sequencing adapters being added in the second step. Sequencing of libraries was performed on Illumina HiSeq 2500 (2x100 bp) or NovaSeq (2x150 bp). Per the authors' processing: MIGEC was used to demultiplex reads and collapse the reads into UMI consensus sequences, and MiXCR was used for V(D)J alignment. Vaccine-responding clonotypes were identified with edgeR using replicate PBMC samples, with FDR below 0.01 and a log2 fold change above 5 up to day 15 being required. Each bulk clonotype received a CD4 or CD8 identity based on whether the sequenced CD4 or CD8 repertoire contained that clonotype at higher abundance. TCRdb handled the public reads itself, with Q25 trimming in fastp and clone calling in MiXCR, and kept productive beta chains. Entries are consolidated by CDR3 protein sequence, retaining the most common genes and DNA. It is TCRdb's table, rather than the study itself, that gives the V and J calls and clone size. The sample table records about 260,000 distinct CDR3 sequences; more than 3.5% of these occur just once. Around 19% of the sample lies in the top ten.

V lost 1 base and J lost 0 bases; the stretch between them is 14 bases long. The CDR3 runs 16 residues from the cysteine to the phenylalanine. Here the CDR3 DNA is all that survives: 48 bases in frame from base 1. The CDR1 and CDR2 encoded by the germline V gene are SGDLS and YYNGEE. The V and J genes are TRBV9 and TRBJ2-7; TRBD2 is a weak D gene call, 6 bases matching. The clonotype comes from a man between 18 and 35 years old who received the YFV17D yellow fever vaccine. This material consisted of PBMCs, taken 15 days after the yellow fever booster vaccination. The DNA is TGTGCCAGCAGCGTATCCGGGGGAACTCACTCCTACGAGCAGTACTTC. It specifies CASSVSGGTHSYEQYF.